Described below is a single T cell receptor (beta chain) sequence and its context. The entry originates in a study of blood T cell repertoires in COVID-19. Study-wide context: The United States, Italy and Spain supplied acute and convalescent COVID-19 samples.

TCRdb's table, derived via immunoSEQ multiplex PCR, lists solely in-frame clones and lacks some. The sample comprises tens of thousands of clones, 70% to 90% of which are singletons, and 18% rests with the top ten. The receptor's source is a woman aged 55-69 years with acute or convalescent COVID-19. The sequenced material came from peripheral blood.

Here the CDR3 DNA reads TGCAGTGCCTGGGACAGGGAACAGTATTTT. It is translated as CSAWDREQYF. The J gene is TRBJ2-3, the V gene TRBV20-1; 9 nucleotides line up with TRBD1. The CDR3 has 10 residues. V was clipped by 6 bases and J by 12 bases; unmatched bases: 4. Germline V lookup: CDR1 DFQATT, CDR2 SNEGSKA (reference sequence).